The clone carrying this TCR beta chain has a single count. The table came from immunoSEQ multiplex PCR; TCRdb's copy has only in-frame clones and leaves some out. The sample lists approximately 69,000 clones, approximately 94% seen once, with approximately 0.58% in the top ten. This entry is derived from a study of T cell changes during pregnancy in multiple sclerosis. Sequenced material: peripheral blood, taken in the third trimester of pregnancy. This TCR came from a female donor with multiple sclerosis, enrolled in a pregnancy study.

This CDR3 is CASSASGAYNEQFF. In DNA form, the CDR3 reads TGTGCCAGCAGTGCTAGCGGGGCCTACAATGAGCAGTTCTTC. The chain recombines TRBV6-4 with TRBJ2-1, with 9 positions matching TRBD2. Germline values: CDR1 MRHNA, CDR2 SNTAGT. The ends lost 4 bases at V and 2 bases at J; junction bases unmatched: 0. CDR3 length equals 14 residues.